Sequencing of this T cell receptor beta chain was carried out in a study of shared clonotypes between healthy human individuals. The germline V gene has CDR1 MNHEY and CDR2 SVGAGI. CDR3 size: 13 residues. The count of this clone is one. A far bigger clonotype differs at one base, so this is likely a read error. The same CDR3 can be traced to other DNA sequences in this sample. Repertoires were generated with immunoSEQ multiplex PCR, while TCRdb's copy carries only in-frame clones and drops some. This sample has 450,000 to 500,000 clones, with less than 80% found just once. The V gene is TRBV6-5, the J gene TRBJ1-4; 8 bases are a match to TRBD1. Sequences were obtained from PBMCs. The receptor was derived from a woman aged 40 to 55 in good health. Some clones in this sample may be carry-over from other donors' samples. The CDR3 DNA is TGTGCTAGCAGACAGGGGAATCGGGAAAAACTGTTTTTT. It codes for CASRQGNREKLFF.